Listed below are T cell receptor beta chains from one sample, sequenced in a study of shared clonotypes between healthy human individuals. Here immunoSEQ multiplex PCR was the method, and the copy in TCRdb shows in-frame clones only, minus some. The repertoire includes approximately 2.4 million clones, 90% to 97% of them detected once, and approximately 0.13% sits in the top ten. Input material: naive CD4+ T cells sorted from blood. All receptors come from a man in his late teens or twenties in good health. Both conserved end residues are part of each CDR3. A D gene is named only where the DNA matches it firmly. Clone size is given for some rows only: seen once, a few or many times, or a class if the clone is expanded.

CASSSTDSLFF | TGTGCCAGCAGCTCCACAGATAGTCTGTTTTTT | NA | TRBJ1-4 | NA | TRBV7-9
CASRSLVAVLDEQYF | TGTGCCAGCAGATCTCTTGTAGCCGTGTTAGACGAGCAGTACTTC | NA | TRBJ2-7 | NA | TRBV21-1
CASSVYSGRGGHNEQFF | TGTGCCAGCAGCGTATACTCCGGGAGGGGAGGTCATAATGAGCAGTTCTTC | NA | TRBJ2-1 | TRBD2 | TRBV9
CASSSRLGFSEQYF | TGTGCCAGCAGCTCTAGACTGGGATTCTCCGAGCAGTACTTC | NA | TRBJ2-7 | NA | TRBV5-5
CASRLGLVSLSGNTIYF | TGTGCAAGTCGCTTAGGTCTCGTTTCCCTCTCTGGAAACACCATATATTTT | NA | TRBJ1-3 | NA | TRBV12-2
CASSQESAGSSYNSPLHF | TGCGCCAGCAGCCAAGAGTCGGCAGGGAGCTCCTATAATTCACCCCTCCACTTT | NA | TRBJ1-6 | NA | TRBV4-3
CASTQGRVAYEQYF | TGTGCCAGCACCCAGGGGAGGGTGGCCTACGAGCAGTACTTC | NA | TRBJ2-7 | NA | TRBV7-9
CASSEGQGNQPQHF | TGCGCCAGCAGCGAGGGACAGGGTAATCAGCCCCAGCATTTT | NA | TRBJ1-5 | TRBD1 | TRBV5-1
CATSSQNDSPLHF | TGTGCCACCAGCTCCCAAAACGATTCACCCCTCCACTTT | NA | TRBJ1-6 | NA | TRBV15
CASSTRTGGGIEKLFF | TGTGCCAGCAGCACTCGGACAGGTGGGGGTATTGAAAAACTGTTTTTT | NA | TRBJ1-4 | TRBD1 | TRBV9
CASSQVVVGETQYF | TGCGCCAGCAGCCAAGTAGTGGTAGGAGAGACCCAGTACTTC | NA | TRBJ2-5 | NA | TRBV4-1
CAISDSGTYGYTF | TGTGCCATCAGTGACTCAGGGACCTATGGCTACACCTTC | NA | TRBJ1-2 | NA | TRBV10-3
CASSLRETNEKLFF | TGTGCCAGCAGCTTAAGGGAAACTAATGAAAAACTGTTTTTT | once | TRBJ1-4 | NA | TRBV7-9
CASSLWDTGELFF | TGTGCCAGCAGTCTATGGGACACCGGGGAGCTGTTTTTT | NA | TRBJ2-2 | NA | TRBV7-2
CASSPPGGTSGEQYF | TGTGCCAGCTCACCTCCGGGAGGGACCTCAGGTGAGCAGTACTTC | NA | TRBJ2-7 | TRBD2 | TRBV18
CASSWDGSSGNTIYF | TGCGCCAGCAGCTGGGACGGTTCCTCTGGAAACACCATATATTTT | NA | TRBJ1-3 | NA | TRBV5-1
CASSLLHTGEGYTF | TGCGCCAGCAGCTTGTTACACACGGGAGAGGGCTACACCTTC | NA | TRBJ1-2 | NA | TRBV5-1
CASSLDRGNGFHEQYF | TGTGCCAGCAGCTTAGATCGGGGTAATGGTTTTCACGAGCAGTACTTC | NA | TRBJ2-7 | NA | TRBV7-9